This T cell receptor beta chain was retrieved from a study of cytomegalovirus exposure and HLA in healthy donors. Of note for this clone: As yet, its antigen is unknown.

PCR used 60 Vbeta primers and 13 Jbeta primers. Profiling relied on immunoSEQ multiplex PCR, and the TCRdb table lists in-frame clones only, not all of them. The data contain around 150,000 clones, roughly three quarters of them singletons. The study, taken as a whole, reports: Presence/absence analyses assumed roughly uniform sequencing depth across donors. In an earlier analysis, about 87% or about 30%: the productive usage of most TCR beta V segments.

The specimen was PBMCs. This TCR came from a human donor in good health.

The DNA for the CDR3 is TGTGCCATCAGTGAGAGGACAGGGAACACTGAAGCTTTCTTT. Encoded protein: CAISERTGNTEAFF. The chain uses TRBV10-3 and TRBJ1-1; 7 bases align to TRBD1. With V trimmed by 2 bases and J by 1 base, 1 base remained unmatched. The CDR3 is made up of 14 amino acids. CDR1 is ENHRY and CDR2 is SYGVKD in the germline V gene.